The TCR beta chain under discussion was sequenced for a study of response to subunit inactivated influenza vaccine. One entry per CDR3 protein, called by TCRdb with MiXCR from the RT-PCR reads. Found here are about 540,000 distinct CDR3 sequences, around 21% of them singletons; the top ten hold under 3.5%. The V and J ends lost 5 bases and 5 bases, in that order; junction bases with no gene match: 5. CDR1 and CDR2 from the germline V gene are SGHRS and YFSETQ. The CDR3 contains 14 residues. These data also featured in a second study, about T cells expressing NK-cell markers. This second report adds: Beta-chain TCR cDNA was generated via 5'RACE template switching with UMIs. Sequencing covered eight donors, seven HCMV-seropositive and one seronegative. The leading position in the CD3+CD56-NKG2C+ fraction of a few donors also went to these clonotypes.

This chain connects TRBV5-1 to TRBJ2-3; 10 nucleotides agree with TRBD2. This clonotype was sampled from a man in his forties or fifties who received an inactivated influenza vaccine. This specimen was CD4+ T cells sorted from PBMCs, taken 11 to 12 days after vaccination. CDR3 sequence reads: CASSFTSGEDTQYF. The CDR3 region has the DNA TGCGCCAGCAGTTTCACTAGCGGGGAAGATACGCAGTATTTT.